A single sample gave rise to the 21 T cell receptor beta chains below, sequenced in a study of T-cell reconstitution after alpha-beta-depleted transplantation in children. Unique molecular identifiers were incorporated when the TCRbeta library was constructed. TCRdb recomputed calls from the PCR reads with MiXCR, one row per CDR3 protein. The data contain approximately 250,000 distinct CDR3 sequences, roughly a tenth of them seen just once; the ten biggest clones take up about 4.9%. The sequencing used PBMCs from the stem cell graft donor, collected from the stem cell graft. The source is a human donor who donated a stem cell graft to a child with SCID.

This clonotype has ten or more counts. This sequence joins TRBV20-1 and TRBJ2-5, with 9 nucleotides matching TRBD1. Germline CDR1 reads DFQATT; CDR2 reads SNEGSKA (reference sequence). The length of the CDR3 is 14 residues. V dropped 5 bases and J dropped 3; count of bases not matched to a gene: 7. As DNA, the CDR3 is TGCAGTGCTCCGGGTTGGGACAGGGAAGAGACCCAGTACTTC. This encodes CSAPGWDREETQYF.

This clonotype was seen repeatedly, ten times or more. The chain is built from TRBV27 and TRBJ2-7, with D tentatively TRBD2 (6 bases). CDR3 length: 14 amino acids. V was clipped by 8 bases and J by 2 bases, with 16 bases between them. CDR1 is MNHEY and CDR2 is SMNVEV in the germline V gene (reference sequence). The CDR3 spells CASGVGGSTYEQYF. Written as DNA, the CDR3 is TGTGCCAGCGGGGTCGGGGGATCGACCTACGAGCAGTACTTC.

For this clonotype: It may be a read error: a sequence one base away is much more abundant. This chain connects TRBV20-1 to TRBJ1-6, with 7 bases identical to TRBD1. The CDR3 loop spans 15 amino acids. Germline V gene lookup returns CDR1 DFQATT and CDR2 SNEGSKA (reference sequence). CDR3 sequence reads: CSARTGSSYNSPLQF. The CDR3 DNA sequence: TGCAGTGCGAGGACAGGCAGCTCCTATAATTCACCCCTCCAGTTT.

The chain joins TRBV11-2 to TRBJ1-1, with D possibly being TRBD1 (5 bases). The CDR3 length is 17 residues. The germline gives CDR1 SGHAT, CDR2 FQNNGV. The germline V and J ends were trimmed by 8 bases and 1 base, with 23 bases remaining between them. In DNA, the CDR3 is TGTGCCAGCGTCCCGGCGGGAGCGAGGGGCTGGAACACTGAAGCTTTCTTT. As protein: CASVPAGARGWNTEAFF.

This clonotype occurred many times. Here the CDR3 reads CASSPIGGVQPQHF. DNA for the CDR3: TGCGCCAGCAGCCCCATCGGGGGGGTTCAGCCCCAGCATTTT. The rearrangement uses TRBV5-1 and TRBJ1-5; D is perhaps TRBD1 (5 bases). The V gene's germline CDR1 is SGHRS and CDR2 YFSETQ. The CDR3 runs 14 residues. V dropped 4 bases and J dropped 6 bases, with 14 bases sitting between them.

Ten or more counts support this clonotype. CDR3 sequence: CASSLKPGPYEKLFF. DNA for the CDR3: TGTGCCAGCAGCTTGAAACCGGGACCCTATGAAAAACTGTTTTTT. The chain recombines TRBV13 with TRBJ1-4; weak D call: TRBD1 (5 bases). V lost 3 bases and J 6 bases, leaving 14 bases between the germline ends. This CDR3 is built from 15 residues. Germline V gene sequence: CDR1 PRHDT, CDR2 FYEKMQ (reference sequence).

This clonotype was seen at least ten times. CDR3 protein: CASSPTSGAFYNEQFF. The CDR3 DNA is TGCGCCAGCAGCCCCACTAGCGGGGCGTTCTACAATGAGCAGTTCTTC. The V and J genes are TRBV5-1 and TRBJ2-1, with 10 bases matching TRBD2. J was trimmed by 3 bases and V by 4 bases; bases with no gene match: 7. The CDR3 runs 16 residues. From germline, CDR1 is SGHRS and CDR2 YFSETQ.

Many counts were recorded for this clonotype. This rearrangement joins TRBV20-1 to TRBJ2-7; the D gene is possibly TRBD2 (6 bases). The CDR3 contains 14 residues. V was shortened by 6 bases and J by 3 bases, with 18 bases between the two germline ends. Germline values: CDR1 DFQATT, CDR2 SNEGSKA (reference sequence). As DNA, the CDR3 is TGCAGTGCCCTATCCGGGGGACGGGGCTACGAGCAGTACTTC. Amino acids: CSALSGGRGYEQYF.

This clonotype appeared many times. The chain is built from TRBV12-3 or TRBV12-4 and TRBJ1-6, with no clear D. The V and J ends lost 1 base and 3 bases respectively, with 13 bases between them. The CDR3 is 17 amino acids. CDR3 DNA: TGTGCCAGCAGTTTAGGCCCTCCGAGGGTCTATAATTCACCCCTCCACTTT. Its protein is CASSLGPPRVYNSPLHF.

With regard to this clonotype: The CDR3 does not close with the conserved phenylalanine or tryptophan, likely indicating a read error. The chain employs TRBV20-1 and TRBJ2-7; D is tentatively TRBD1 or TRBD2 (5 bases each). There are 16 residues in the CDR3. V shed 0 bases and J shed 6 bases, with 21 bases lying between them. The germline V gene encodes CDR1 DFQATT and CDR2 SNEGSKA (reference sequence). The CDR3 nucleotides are TGCAGTGCTAGAGATTACCCACGGGGCTCTAAGCTCGAGCAGTACCTC. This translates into CSARDYPRGSKLEQYL.

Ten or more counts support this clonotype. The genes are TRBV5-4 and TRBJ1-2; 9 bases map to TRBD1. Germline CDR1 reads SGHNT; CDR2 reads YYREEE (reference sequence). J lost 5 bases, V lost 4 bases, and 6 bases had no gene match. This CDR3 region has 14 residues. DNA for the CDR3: TGTGCCAGCAGCCAAGGGACAGGGCCATATGGCTACACCTTC. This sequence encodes CASSQGTGPYGYTF.

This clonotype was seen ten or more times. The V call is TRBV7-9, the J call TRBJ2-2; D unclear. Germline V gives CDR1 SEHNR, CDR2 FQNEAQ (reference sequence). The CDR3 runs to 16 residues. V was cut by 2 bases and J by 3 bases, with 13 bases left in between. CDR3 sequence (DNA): TGTGCCAGCAGCTTAAGAGACAAGTTGTACACCGGGGAGCTGTTTTTT. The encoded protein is CASSLRDKLYTGELFF.

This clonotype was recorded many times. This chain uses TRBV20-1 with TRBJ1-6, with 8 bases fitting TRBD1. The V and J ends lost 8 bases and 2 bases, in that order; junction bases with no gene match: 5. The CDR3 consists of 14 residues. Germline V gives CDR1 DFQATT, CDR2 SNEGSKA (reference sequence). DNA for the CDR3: TGCAGTTCGAGGACAGGGACCTATAATTCACCCCTCCACTTT. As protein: CSSRTGTYNSPLHF.

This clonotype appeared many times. CDR3 DNA: TGTGCCAGCAGAGGGTGGGGGTTGAACTATGGCTACACCTTC. It is translated as CASRGWGLNYGYTF. The chain couples TRBV12-3 or TRBV12-4 to TRBJ1-2, with D perhaps matching TRBD1 (5 bases). V was trimmed by 6 bases and J by 2 bases, leaving 13 bases between them. The CDR3 runs to 14 residues.

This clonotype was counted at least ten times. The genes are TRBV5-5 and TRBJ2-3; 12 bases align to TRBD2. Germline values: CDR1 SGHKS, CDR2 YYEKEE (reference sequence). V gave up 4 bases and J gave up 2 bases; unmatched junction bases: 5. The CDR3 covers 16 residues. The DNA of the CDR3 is TGTGCCAGCAGCCCCCGACTAGCGGGGGTCACAGATACGCAGTATTTT. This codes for CASSPRLAGVTDTQYF.

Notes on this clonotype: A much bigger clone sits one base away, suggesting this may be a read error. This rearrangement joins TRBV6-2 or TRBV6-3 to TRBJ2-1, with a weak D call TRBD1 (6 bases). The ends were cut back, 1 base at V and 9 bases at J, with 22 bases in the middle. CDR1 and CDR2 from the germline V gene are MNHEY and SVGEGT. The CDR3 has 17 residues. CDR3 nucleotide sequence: TGTGCCAGCAGTTACTATCTCGGGGCAGGGGTAGACACTGAGCAGTTCTTC. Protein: CASSYYLGAGVDTEQFF.

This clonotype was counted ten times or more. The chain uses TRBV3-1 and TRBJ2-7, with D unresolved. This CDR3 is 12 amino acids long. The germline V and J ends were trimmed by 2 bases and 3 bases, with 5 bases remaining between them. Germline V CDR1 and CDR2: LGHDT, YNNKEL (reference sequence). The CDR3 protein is CASSQSDYEQYF. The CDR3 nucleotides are TGTGCCAGCAGCCAATCGGACTACGAGCAGTACTTC.

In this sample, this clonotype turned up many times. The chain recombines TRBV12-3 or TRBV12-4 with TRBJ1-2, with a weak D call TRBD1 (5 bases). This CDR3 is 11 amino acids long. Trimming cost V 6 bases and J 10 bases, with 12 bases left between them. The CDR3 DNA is TGTGCCAGCAGCGGGGGTATTATCTACACCTTC. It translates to CASSGGIIYTF.

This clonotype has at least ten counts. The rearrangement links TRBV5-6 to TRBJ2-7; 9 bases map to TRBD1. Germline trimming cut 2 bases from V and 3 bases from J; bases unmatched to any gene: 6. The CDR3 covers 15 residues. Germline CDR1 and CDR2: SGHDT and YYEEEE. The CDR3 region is CASSLTGTGFYEQYF. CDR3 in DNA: TGTGCCAGCAGCTTAACGGGGACAGGGTTCTACGAGCAGTACTTC.

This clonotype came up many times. This chain's CDR3 is CASSSRGVTYNEQFF. The DNA of the CDR3 is TGCGCCAGCAGCTCCAGGGGTGTTACATACAATGAGCAGTTCTTC. The rearrangement uses TRBV5-1 and TRBJ2-1; D perhaps matches TRBD1 (6 bases). V lost 3 bases and J 4 bases, leaving 14 bases between the germline ends. The CDR3 spans 15 residues. Germline-derived CDR1 and CDR2 are SGHRS and YFSETQ.

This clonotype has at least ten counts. Written as DNA, the CDR3 is TGTGCCACCAGTGAGGGGACACCTGGAGGGGAGACCCAGTACTTC. Amino acid sequence: CATSEGTPGGETQYF. The chain employs TRBV24-1 and TRBJ2-5; D is possibly TRBD1 or TRBD2 (6 bases each). CDR3 length equals 15 residues. The germline V and J ends were trimmed by 4 bases and 5 bases, with 16 bases remaining between them. The V gene's germline CDR1 is KGHDR and CDR2 SFDVKD.